The sequence of this T cell receptor (beta chain) was determined in a study of OX40 agonist ivuxolimab in advanced cancers. For the study at large: Administration of intravenous ivuxolimab to patients occurred every 2 weeks at 0.01 to 10 mg/kg.

Blood samples were obtained at baseline, cycle 4 day 1, and cycle 7 day 1. Study-wide results and caveats: Compared with others, partial responders at 0.1-3.0 mg/kg displayed clonal expansion among the lowest. Normalized expansion of T-cell clones was also low for some nonresponders.

The length of the CDR3 is 15 residues. The germline V gene has CDR1 SNHLY and CDR2 FYNNEI. The V segment lost 6 bases and the J segment 5 bases; nucleotides outside the gene matches: 10. To note about this clone: Its antigen remains unknown.

Method: immunoSEQ multiplex PCR; TCRdb's copy keeps in-frame clones and lacks some. The sample lists some 50,000 clones, around 90% occurring once. The specimen comprised CD4+ or CD8+ T cells sorted from blood, sampled in a trial of the OX40 agonist ivuxolimab. This clonotype was sampled from an adult with an advanced solid tumor such as melanoma, head and neck, liver or kidney cancer. The V call is TRBV2, the J call TRBJ2-1; the match to TRBD1 covers 7 bases. CDR3 residues: CASSLGRGIDNEQFF. DNA for the CDR3: TGTGCCAGCAGCTTAGGCAGGGGGATCGACAATGAGCAGTTCTTC.